Listed below are T cell receptor beta chains from one sample, sequenced in a study of shared clonotypes between healthy human individuals. The data were produced by immunoSEQ multiplex PCR, yet TCRdb's version contains in-frame clones alone and is incomplete. The repertoire consists of hundreds of thousands of clones, with around three quarters occurring once and the leading ten covering about 12%. Sequencing was done on a sample of PBMCs. These receptors were taken from a woman in her thirties or forties in good health. Some clones in this sample may be carry-over from other donors' samples. Each CDR3 is given with its conserved first and last residue. The D gene is left open where the match is weak. Clone size is given for some rows only: seen once, a few or many times, or a class if the clone is expanded.

J gene: TRBJ1-2
D gene: .
CDR3 length: 15
V gene: TRBV19
clone size: .
CDR3 protein: CASSMGYRADYGYTF
CDR3 DNA: TGTGCCAGTAGTATGGGGTACAGGGCTGACTATGGCTACACCTTC

J gene: TRBJ1-5
D gene: .
CDR3 length: 15
V gene: TRBV11-2
clone size: .
CDR3 protein: CASSSNSGGNQPQHF
CDR3 DNA: TGTGCCAGCAGCTCAAATTCGGGGGGCAATCAGCCCCAGCATTTT

J gene: TRBJ2-7
D gene: .
CDR3 length: 14
V gene: TRBV11-1
clone size: .
CDR3 protein: CASSLVGAYYEQYF
CDR3 DNA: TGTGCCAGCAGCTTAGTTGGGGCCTACTACGAGCAGTACTTC

J gene: TRBJ2-3
D gene: .
CDR3 length: 16
V gene: TRBV7-3
clone size: .
CDR3 protein: CASSSRGTRVGDTQYF
CDR3 DNA: TGTGCCAGCAGCTCACGCGGGACACGCGTAGGTGATACGCAGTATTTT

J gene: TRBJ2-5
D gene: .
CDR3 length: 15
V gene: TRBV27
clone size: .
CDR3 protein: CASRRALAGQETQYF
CDR3 DNA: TGTGCCAGCAGGAGGGCCCTTGCGGGGCAAGAGACCCAGTACTTC

J gene: TRBJ1-5
D gene: TRBD1
CDR3 length: 16
V gene: TRBV28
clone size: .
CDR3 protein: CASRLPTGYSNQPQHF
CDR3 DNA: TGTGCCAGCAGGCTACCGACAGGGTATAGCAATCAGCCCCAGCATTTT

J gene: TRBJ2-2
D gene: TRBD2
CDR3 length: 15
V gene: TRBV28
clone size: .
CDR3 protein: CASRTGGRDTGELFF
CDR3 DNA: TGTGCCAGCAGGACGGGCGGGAGGGACACCGGGGAGCTGTTTTTT

J gene: TRBJ2-7
D gene: .
CDR3 length: 15
V gene: TRBV9
clone size: .
CDR3 protein: CASSVSSGAQYEQYF
CDR3 DNA: TGTGCCAGCAGCGTAAGCTCCGGGGCCCAATACGAGCAGTACTTC

J gene: TRBJ2-7
D gene: TRBD1
CDR3 length: 15
V gene: TRBV28
clone size: .
CDR3 protein: CASRVQGARAYEQYF
CDR3 DNA: TGTGCTAGCAGGGTACAGGGGGCGCGCGCCTACGAGCAGTACTTC

J gene: TRBJ1-5
D gene: TRBD1
CDR3 length: 14
V gene: TRBV7-9
clone size: .
CDR3 protein: CASSLDRVGQPQHF
CDR3 DNA: TGTGCCAGCAGCCTGGACAGGGTCGGTCAGCCCCAGCATTTT

J gene: TRBJ1-1
D gene: .
CDR3 length: 13
V gene: TRBV5-4
clone size: .
CDR3 protein: CASSPGTFSEAFF
CDR3 DNA: TGTGCCAGCAGCCCGGGGACTTTTTCCGAAGCTTTCTTT

J gene: TRBJ1-2
D gene: .
CDR3 length: 13
V gene: TRBV9
clone size: .
CDR3 protein: CASSSGGANGYTF
CDR3 DNA: TGTGCCAGCAGTAGCGGAGGGGCCAATGGCTACACCTTC

J gene: TRBJ2-4
D gene: TRBD1
CDR3 length: 15
V gene: TRBV13
clone size: few
CDR3 protein: CASSRRDRDRDIQYF
CDR3 DNA: TGTGCCAGCAGCCGGCGAGACCGGGACAGGGACATTCAGTACTTC

J gene: TRBJ2-1
D gene: TRBD2
CDR3 length: 15
V gene: TRBV7-3
clone size: .
CDR3 protein: CASSLLAGAPNEQFF
CDR3 DNA: TGTGCCAGCAGCTTACTAGCGGGAGCGCCGAATGAGCAGTTCTTC

J gene: TRBJ2-6
D gene: TRBD2
CDR3 length: 20
V gene: TRBV19
clone size: many
CDR3 protein: CASSIPGLAGNDGGANVLTF
CDR3 DNA: TGTGCCAGTAGTATACCCGGACTAGCGGGAAATGATGGCGGGGCCAACGTCCTGACTTTC

J gene: TRBJ2-4
D gene: TRBD1
CDR3 length: 18
V gene: TRBV28
clone size: .
CDR3 protein: CASSPPGAGGITKNIQYF
CDR3 DNA: TGTGCCAGCAGTCCCCCTGGTGCAGGGGGCATCACCAAAAACATTCAGTACTTC

J gene: TRBJ2-1
D gene: .
CDR3 length: 15
V gene: TRBV14
clone size: .
CDR3 protein: CASSSGTQGYNEQFF
CDR3 DNA: TGTGCCAGCAGTTCCGGGACCCAGGGATACAATGAGCAGTTCTTC

J gene: TRBJ1-2
D gene: .
CDR3 length: 12
V gene: TRBV28
clone size: few
CDR3 protein: CASSSDRYGYTF
CDR3 DNA: TGTGCCAGCAGTTCAGACCGCTATGGCTACACCTTC

J gene: TRBJ2-7
D gene: TRBD1
CDR3 length: 14
V gene: TRBV6-5
clone size: .
CDR3 protein: CASRPGTGDGEQYF
CDR3 DNA: TGTGCCAGCAGACCCGGGACAGGGGATGGCGAGCAGTACTTC

J gene: TRBJ1-2
D gene: TRBD1
CDR3 length: 16
V gene: TRBV5-1
clone size: few
CDR3 protein: CASSDPGQGTNYGYTF
CDR3 DNA: TGCGCCAGCAGCGACCCCGGACAGGGGACAAACTATGGCTACACCTTC

J gene: TRBJ2-7
D gene: .
CDR3 length: 15
V gene: TRBV2
clone size: .
CDR3 protein: CASRNSGLRSYEQYF
CDR3 DNA: TGTGCCAGCAGGAATAGCGGCCTACGCTCCTACGAGCAGTACTTC

J gene: TRBJ1-5
D gene: .
CDR3 length: 15
V gene: TRBV6-6
clone size: .
CDR3 protein: CASSYRADGGQPQHF
CDR3 DNA: TGTGCCAGCAGTTACAGGGCGGATGGTGGTCAGCCCCAGCATTTT

J gene: TRBJ2-2
D gene: .
CDR3 length: 20
V gene: TRBV12-1
clone size: .
CDR3 protein: CASSFAETSGRTPNTGELFF
CDR3 DNA: TGTGCCAGCAGCTTCGCGGAGACTAGCGGGAGAACACCTAACACCGGGGAGCTGTTTTTT

J gene: TRBJ1-4
D gene: TRBD1
CDR3 length: 14
V gene: TRBV30
clone size: once
CDR3 protein: CACRKQGAQEKLFF
CDR3 DNA: TGTGCCTGCCGAAAACAGGGGGCGCAGGAAAAACTGTTTTTT

J gene: TRBJ2-3
D gene: TRBD1
CDR3 length: 13
V gene: TRBV7-9
clone size: .
CDR3 protein: CASSSGTVGTQYF
CDR3 DNA: TGTGCCAGCAGCTCCGGGACAGTAGGTACGCAGTATTTT

J gene: TRBJ2-2
D gene: TRBD2
CDR3 length: 17
V gene: TRBV27
clone size: .
CDR3 protein: CASRGTSGRGMAGELFF
CDR3 DNA: TGTGCCAGCAGAGGGACTAGCGGGAGAGGAATGGCCGGGGAGCTGTTTTTT

J gene: TRBJ2-1
D gene: .
CDR3 length: 14
V gene: TRBV30
clone size: few
CDR3 protein: CAWSAPTSGNEQFF
CDR3 DNA: TGTGCCTGGAGTGCCCCCACTAGTGGGAATGAGCAGTTCTTC

J gene: TRBJ2-5
D gene: .
CDR3 length: 15
V gene: TRBV21-1
clone size: .
CDR3 protein: CASSLLAGHKETQYF
CDR3 DNA: TGTGCCAGCAGCCTACTAGCGGGGCATAAAGAGACCCAGTACTTC

J gene: TRBJ2-3
D gene: TRBD2
CDR3 length: 16
V gene: TRBV5-1
clone size: .
CDR3 protein: CASSSGLAGEADTQYF
CDR3 DNA: TGCGCCAGCAGCTCGGGACTAGCGGGAGAAGCGGATACGCAGTATTTT

J gene: TRBJ2-3
D gene: .
CDR3 length: 16
V gene: TRBV11-2
clone size: once
CDR3 protein: CASSLVRGSKTDTQYF
CDR3 DNA: TGTGCCAGCAGCTTAGTACGGGGTTCGAAAACAGATACGCAGTATTTT

J gene: TRBJ2-5
D gene: TRBD2
CDR3 length: 14
V gene: TRBV19
clone size: few
CDR3 protein: CASSIISGSETQYF
CDR3 DNA: TGTGCCAGTAGTATTATTAGCGGGAGCGAGACCCAGTACTTC

J gene: TRBJ1-4
D gene: .
CDR3 length: 13
V gene: TRBV7-9
clone size: .
CDR3 protein: CASSLGGSEKLFF
CDR3 DNA: TGTGCCAGCAGCTTAGGGGGTAGCGAAAAACTGTTTTTT